A single T cell receptor beta chain is shown here with its context. This clonotype occurred a few times. No antigen is known for it. Base qualities are not recorded, but no much larger clone differs from it by a single base. V is clipped by 6 bases and J by 1 base, and the sequence between their germline boundaries is 12 bases long. Counted from cysteine to phenylalanine, this CDR3 has 14 amino acids. Here the CDR3 DNA is all that survives: 42 bases in frame from base 1. From the germline V gene (reference sequence), CDR1 is SEHNR and CDR2 is FQNEAQ. Every donor was a healthy Caucasian. Three unrelated non-twin adults were additionally sequenced: a male aged 18 to 30, a male aged 50 to 60 and a female aged 50 to 60. Miltenyi CD45RO+ enrichment and human naive T-cell isolation kits were used to isolate memory (CD45RO+) and naive T cells from PBMC. The sample comes from a study of identical twins (dated by TCRdb to 2016 to 2018). General notes on the study: The study deep-sequenced TCR alpha and beta repertoires from monozygotic twins, unrelated adults of various ages and cord blood to test whether fetal clonotypes persist. To rule out contamination, the twin experiments were replicated at different times with different library preparation protocols. Results and caveats for the whole study, not just this receptor: Abundant cord blood beta clonotypes carried fewer insertions; young adult naive repertoires showed a weaker similar trend, while memory repertoires showed none. Because the same donors could not be followed over many years, the conclusions depended on cross-sectional statistical analysis. Invariant T cells such as MAIT and iNKT could partly confound zero-insertion analyses, though diverse VJ usage argued against this for most clonotypes. Out-of-frame TCR alpha sequences shared between twins showed an excess of low generation-probability sequences compared with coincidental sharing between unrelated individuals. In beta out-of-frame sequences, excess twin sharing was weaker, because having fewer shared sequences lowered the signal-to-noise ratio. In monozygotic twins, recombination models systematically underestimated out-of-frame TCR alpha sharing, but the models matched the sharing seen between unrelated individuals.

To prepare the library, 5' RACE was applied. TCRdb lists the instrument as Illumina HiSeq 2000. Template switching introduced a universal primer binding site; the final cDNA contained a unique molecular identifier, enabling accurate counting of TCR cDNA molecules. First-strand cDNA for TCR alpha and beta chains was synthesized from specific primers in the conserved constant-segment region. To control for contamination, each cDNA library was double barcoded with a SMART-Mk sample barcode plus Illumina barcodes. TruSeq adapter sequences along with Illumina sample barcodes were introduced in two successive PCR steps. Sequencing of the TCR alpha and beta cDNA libraries was done on the Illumina HiSeq platform using custom primers. For the original study's pipeline: Raw reads were processed with MiGEC to extract unique molecular identifiers, and MiXCR was used to determine CDR3 positions. Recombination models were inferred per individual with the repgenHMM and IGoR tools using an EM algorithm. The analysis of shared clonotypes was done with the tcR package in R, with sharing normalized by the product of cloneset sizes. Out-of-frame nonproductive sequences were analyzed to study raw recombination free of thymic and clonal selection effects. In TCRdb, the public reads were trimmed at Q25 with fastp and aligned with MiXCR, with productive beta chains retained. Each entry is one CDR3 protein sequence, shown with its most common DNA and genes. The V and J calls were determined by TCRdb, not by the authors. This sample holds roughly 710,000 distinct CDR3 sequences; around 6.1% were observed only once. The ten largest account for roughly 1.6% of the sample.

Sequencing was performed on naive T cells sorted from blood. This sample's cell subset or site label indicates: cells isolated with a human naive T-cell isolation kit. This clonotype was sampled from a man between 18 and 29 years old in good health. The chain uses TRBV7-9 and TRBJ1-1; no D gene can be assigned with confidence. The CDR3 here reads CASRSETENTEAFF. The DNA reads TGTGCCAGCAGATCAGAAACAGAGAACACTGAAGCTTTCTTT.